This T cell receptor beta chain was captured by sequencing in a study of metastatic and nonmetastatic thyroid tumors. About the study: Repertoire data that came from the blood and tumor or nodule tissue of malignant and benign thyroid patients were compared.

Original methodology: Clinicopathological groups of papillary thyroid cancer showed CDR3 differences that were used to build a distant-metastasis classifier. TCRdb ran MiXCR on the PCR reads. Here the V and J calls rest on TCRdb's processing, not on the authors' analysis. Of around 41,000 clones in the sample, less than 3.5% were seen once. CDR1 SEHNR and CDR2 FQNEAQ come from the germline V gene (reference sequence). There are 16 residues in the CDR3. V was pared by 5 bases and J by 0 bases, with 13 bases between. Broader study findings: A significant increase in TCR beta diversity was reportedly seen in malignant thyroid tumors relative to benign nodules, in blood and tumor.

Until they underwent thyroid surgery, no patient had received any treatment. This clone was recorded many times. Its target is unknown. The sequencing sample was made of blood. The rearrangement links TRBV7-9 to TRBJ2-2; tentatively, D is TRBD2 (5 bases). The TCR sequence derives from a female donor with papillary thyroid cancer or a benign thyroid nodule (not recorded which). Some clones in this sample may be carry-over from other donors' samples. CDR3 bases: TGTGCCAGCAGCGAGTGGAGCGGCGCGAACACCGGGGAGCTGTTTTTT. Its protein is CASSEWSGANTGELFF.